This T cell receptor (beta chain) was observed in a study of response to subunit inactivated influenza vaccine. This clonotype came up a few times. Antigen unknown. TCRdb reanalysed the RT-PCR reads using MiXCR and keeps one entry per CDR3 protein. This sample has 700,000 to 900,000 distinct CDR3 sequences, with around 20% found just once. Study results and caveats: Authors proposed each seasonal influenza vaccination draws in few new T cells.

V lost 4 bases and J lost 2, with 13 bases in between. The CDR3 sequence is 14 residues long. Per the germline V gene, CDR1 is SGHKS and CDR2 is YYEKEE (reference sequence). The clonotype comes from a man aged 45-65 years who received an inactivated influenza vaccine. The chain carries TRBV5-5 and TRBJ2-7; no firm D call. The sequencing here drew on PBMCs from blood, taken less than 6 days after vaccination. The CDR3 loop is CASSPTRNPYEQYF. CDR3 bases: TGTGCCAGCAGCCCGACACGGAACCCCTACGAGCAGTACTTC.